This is a list of T cell receptor beta chains from one sample in a study of CD8 T cells in ankylosing spondylitis. TCRdb ran MiXCR on the 5' RACE reads and lists one entry per CDR3 protein. The table records 90,000 to 100,000 distinct CDR3 sequences, over 6.5% of them present only once. The sequenced material came from blood, either unsorted or a sorted T cell fraction (not recorded which). The origin of the receptors is a male donor with ankylosing spondylitis or in good health (not recorded which). The CDR3 runs from the conserved cysteine through the conserved F or W. A D gene is named only where the DNA matches it firmly. Not every row has a clone size; where given, it reads once, few, many or a size class.

d_call: TRBD1; clone_size: many; j_call: TRBJ1-2; v_call: TRBV29-1; cdr3_length: 10; cdr3_nt: TGCAGCGCTGGACAGGGGAGCTACACCTTC; cdr3_aa: CSAGQGSYTF
d_call: -; clone_size: many; j_call: TRBJ2-5; v_call: TRBV4-2; cdr3_length: 16; cdr3_nt: TGTGCCAGCAGCCAAGATCTGAGAAACTACCAAGAGACCCAGTACTTC; cdr3_aa: CASSQDLRNYQETQYF
d_call: -; clone_size: many; j_call: TRBJ2-2; v_call: TRBV12-3/TRBV12-4; cdr3_length: 11; cdr3_nt: TGTGCCAGCAGCCAAGCCGGGGAGCTGTTTTTT; cdr3_aa: CASSQAGELFF
d_call: TRBD2; clone_size: many; j_call: TRBJ2-7; v_call: TRBV6-2/TRBV6-3; cdr3_length: 14; cdr3_nt: TGTGCCAGCAGCGTAGCGGGAGGGACCTACGAGCAGTACTTC; cdr3_aa: CASSVAGGTYEQYF
d_call: -; clone_size: many; j_call: TRBJ1-1; v_call: TRBV11-3; cdr3_length: 16; cdr3_nt: TGTGCCAGCAGGCAAAGCAGGGTAAGGAAGAACACTGAAGCTTTCTTT; cdr3_aa: CASRQSRVRKNTEAFF
d_call: -; clone_size: many; j_call: TRBJ1-2; v_call: TRBV27; cdr3_length: 16; cdr3_nt: TGTGCCAGCAGTCCTACGTCAGCGGGGGAAAACTATGGCTACACCTTC; cdr3_aa: CASSPTSAGENYGYTF
d_call: -; clone_size: many; j_call: TRBJ2-5; v_call: TRBV12-3/TRBV12-4; cdr3_length: 14; cdr3_nt: TGTGCCAGCAGTTTCGGCAGGGTTGGGGAGACCCAGTACTTC; cdr3_aa: CASSFGRVGETQYF
d_call: TRBD2; clone_size: many; j_call: TRBJ2-1; v_call: TRBV11-1; cdr3_length: 18; cdr3_nt: TGTGCCAGCAGCCCCCTCCGGAGCGGGAGGTCCCAGGGCAATGAGCAGTTCTTC; cdr3_aa: CASSPLRSGRSQGNEQFF
d_call: -; clone_size: many; j_call: TRBJ1-5; v_call: TRBV18; cdr3_length: 14; cdr3_nt: TGTGCCAGCTCACCAGGGGGTGGCAATCAGCCCCAGCATTTT; cdr3_aa: CASSPGGGNQPQHF
d_call: TRBD1; clone_size: few; j_call: TRBJ2-5; v_call: TRBV6-1; cdr3_length: 15; cdr3_nt: TGTGCCAGCAGAAGGGGGACAGGGGATCAAGAGACCCAGTACTTC; cdr3_aa: CASRRGTGDQETQYF
d_call: TRBD2; clone_size: many; j_call: TRBJ2-4; v_call: TRBV7-8; cdr3_length: 16; cdr3_nt: TGTGCCAGCAGCGACGTGGGGGGGAATACCAAAAACATTCAGTACTTC; cdr3_aa: CASSDVGGNTKNIQYF
d_call: TRBD2; clone_size: many; j_call: TRBJ2-7; v_call: TRBV18; cdr3_length: 18; cdr3_nt: TGTGCCAGCTCACCCTTGGGACTAGCGGAGCAAAACCCCTACGAGCAGTACTTC; cdr3_aa: CASSPLGLAEQNPYEQYF
d_call: -; clone_size: many; j_call: TRBJ2-7; v_call: TRBV5-1; cdr3_length: 14; cdr3_nt: TGCGCCAGCAGGGGGATCGGGAGTTCCTACGAGCAGTACTTC; cdr3_aa: CASRGIGSSYEQYF
d_call: TRBD1; clone_size: many; j_call: TRBJ1-1; v_call: TRBV12-3/TRBV12-4; cdr3_length: 13; cdr3_nt: TGTGCCAGCAGCCCTACAGGGGATCCTGAAGCTTTCTTT; cdr3_aa: CASSPTGDPEAFF
d_call: -; clone_size: many; j_call: TRBJ1-2; v_call: TRBV7-9; cdr3_length: 12; cdr3_nt: TGTGCCAGCAGCTTGGGGAACTATGGCTACACCTTC; cdr3_aa: CASSLGNYGYTF
d_call: -; clone_size: many; j_call: TRBJ2-7; v_call: TRBV6-6; cdr3_length: 13; cdr3_nt: TGTGCCAGCAGTTACAGGAGGGCCTACGAGCAGTACTTC; cdr3_aa: CASSYRRAYEQYF
d_call: TRBD2; clone_size: -; j_call: TRBJ2-3; v_call: TRBV5-1; cdr3_length: 14; cdr3_nt: TGCGCCAGCAGTGCTAGCGGGAGTGCAGATACGCAGTATTTT; cdr3_aa: CASSASGSADTQYF
d_call: -; clone_size: -; j_call: TRBJ1-3; v_call: TRBV4-3; cdr3_length: 18; cdr3_nt: TGCGCCAGCAGCCACGACTTGGGTTTTCAACCCTCTGGAAACACCATATATTTT; cdr3_aa: CASSHDLGFQPSGNTIYF
d_call: -; clone_size: -; j_call: TRBJ2-1; v_call: TRBV13; cdr3_length: 15; cdr3_nt: TGTGGCAGCAGCTCGAGGGGGGAGGGGGGACATGAGCAGTTCTTC; cdr3_aa: CGSSSRGEGGHEQFF
d_call: -; clone_size: many; j_call: TRBJ2-4; v_call: TRBV20-1; cdr3_length: 14; cdr3_nt: TGCAGTGCCGTACGACCGGGGGGCGAAAACATTCAGTACTTC; cdr3_aa: CSAVRPGGENIQYF
d_call: -; clone_size: -; j_call: TRBJ1-2; v_call: TRBV11-2; cdr3_length: 16; cdr3_nt: TGTGTCAGTAGCCCGAATAGAGTGGACAGACCTTATGGCTACACCTTC; cdr3_aa: CVSSPNRVDRPYGYTF
d_call: -; clone_size: few; j_call: TRBJ2-3; v_call: TRBV7-9; cdr3_length: 16; cdr3_nt: TGTGCCAGCCTGCGGACAGCGGGGATAAGCACAGATACGCAGTATTTT; cdr3_aa: CASLRTAGISTDTQYF
d_call: TRBD1; clone_size: few; j_call: TRBJ2-1; v_call: TRBV6-2/TRBV6-3; cdr3_length: 14; cdr3_nt: TGTGCCAGCAGTAGGACAGGGGGATACAATGAGCAGTTCTTC; cdr3_aa: CASSRTGGYNEQFF
d_call: TRBD1; clone_size: many; j_call: TRBJ2-3; v_call: TRBV12-3/TRBV12-4; cdr3_length: 16; cdr3_nt: TGTGCCAGCAGGCCCCCCCGGACAGGGGAAACAGATACGCAGTATTTT; cdr3_aa: CASRPPRTGETDTQYF
d_call: -; clone_size: many; j_call: TRBJ2-1; v_call: TRBV29-1; cdr3_length: 13; cdr3_nt: TGCAGCGTTGGCTTCGGGGGGCTCTGGGAGCAGTTCTTC; cdr3_aa: CSVGFGGLWEQFF
d_call: -; clone_size: many; j_call: TRBJ1-1; v_call: TRBV6-1; cdr3_length: 14; cdr3_nt: TGTGCCAGCACCGACCCTCGGTTAGATACTGAAGCTTTCTTT; cdr3_aa: CASTDPRLDTEAFF
d_call: -; clone_size: many; j_call: TRBJ1-1; v_call: TRBV10-3; cdr3_length: 14; cdr3_nt: TGTGCCATCAGTGACTGGGCCTTGAACACTGAAGCTTTCTTT; cdr3_aa: CAISDWALNTEAFF
d_call: TRBD1; clone_size: many; j_call: TRBJ1-1; v_call: TRBV6-2/TRBV6-3; cdr3_length: 16; cdr3_nt: TGTGCCAGCAGTCCGCATCAACAGGGGTGGGGCACTGAAGCTTTCTTT; cdr3_aa: CASSPHQQGWGTEAFF
d_call: -; clone_size: many; j_call: TRBJ2-3; v_call: TRBV4-2; cdr3_length: 16; cdr3_nt: TGTGCCAGCAGCCAGGGAGACCACCACCGCACAGATACGCAGTATTTT; cdr3_aa: CASSQGDHHRTDTQYF
d_call: -; clone_size: -; j_call: TRBJ1-1; v_call: TRBV4-3; cdr3_length: 15; cdr3_nt: TGCGCCAGCAGCCAAGGTAGGGGGTGGAACACTGAAGCTTTCTTT; cdr3_aa: CASSQGRGWNTEAFF
d_call: TRBD2; clone_size: once; j_call: TRBJ2-1; v_call: TRBV9; cdr3_length: 15; cdr3_nt: TGTGCCAACAGCGCGAGCGGGAGGGTTTACAATGAGCAGTTCTTC; cdr3_aa: CANSASGRVYNEQFF
d_call: -; clone_size: many; j_call: TRBJ2-5; v_call: TRBV12-3/TRBV12-4; cdr3_length: 15; cdr3_nt: TGTGCCAGCAGCCTTCATGACAGAGGGCAAGAGACCCAGTACTTC; cdr3_aa: CASSLHDRGQETQYF
d_call: -; clone_size: many; j_call: TRBJ2-7; v_call: TRBV5-1; cdr3_length: 14; cdr3_nt: TGCGCCAGCAGCTTGGGAGGGGGGCACTACGAGCAGTACTTC; cdr3_aa: CASSLGGGHYEQYF
d_call: TRBD2; clone_size: many; j_call: TRBJ2-5; v_call: TRBV7-2; cdr3_length: 16; cdr3_nt: TGTGCCAGCAGCCTACGACTAGCGGGAGGGATCGAGACCCAGTACTTC; cdr3_aa: CASSLRLAGGIETQYF
d_call: -; clone_size: many; j_call: TRBJ2-1; v_call: TRBV10-3; cdr3_length: 13; cdr3_nt: TGTGCCATCAGTGCCCTCGCTGTGAATGAGCAGTTCTTC; cdr3_aa: CAISALAVNEQFF
d_call: -; clone_size: many; j_call: TRBJ2-7; v_call: TRBV20-1; cdr3_length: 15; cdr3_nt: TGCAGTGCTAGCCGTGGGGACCAAGGGTTTTACGAGCAGTACTTC; cdr3_aa: CSASRGDQGFYEQYF
d_call: TRBD2; clone_size: many; j_call: TRBJ2-3; v_call: TRBV3-1; cdr3_length: 17; cdr3_nt: TGTGCCAGCAGCCAAGAGGGTAGCGGGAGAGATCCAGATACGCAGTATTTT; cdr3_aa: CASSQEGSGRDPDTQYF
d_call: -; clone_size: many; j_call: TRBJ1-2; v_call: TRBV11-3; cdr3_length: 17; cdr3_nt: TGTGCCAGCAGCTCCCGCGGTCAATCCGTAACGGGCTATGGCTACACCTTC; cdr3_aa: CASSSRGQSVTGYGYTF
d_call: -; clone_size: many; j_call: TRBJ2-1; v_call: TRBV5-6; cdr3_length: 14; cdr3_nt: TGTGCCAGCAGCTCGGATCTCCAATACAATGAGCAGTTCTTC; cdr3_aa: CASSSDLQYNEQFF
d_call: -; clone_size: many; j_call: TRBJ2-3; v_call: TRBV18; cdr3_length: 14; cdr3_nt: TGTGCCAGCTCACCGCCCAGTGGTGAGGATACGCAGTATTTT; cdr3_aa: CASSPPSGEDTQYF
d_call: TRBD1; clone_size: many; j_call: TRBJ2-3; v_call: TRBV14; cdr3_length: 17; cdr3_nt: TGTGCCAGCAGCCCGCTATCAACAGGGGTGAACACAGATACGCAGTATTTT; cdr3_aa: CASSPLSTGVNTDTQYF
d_call: -; clone_size: few; j_call: TRBJ2-3; v_call: TRBV7-2; cdr3_length: 15; cdr3_nt: TGTGCCAGCAGCTTAGGCGGGATCAGGACAGATACGCAGTATTTT; cdr3_aa: CASSLGGIRTDTQYF
d_call: -; clone_size: -; j_call: TRBJ2-7; v_call: TRBV5-5; cdr3_length: 15; cdr3_nt: TGTGCCAGCAGCTTGTCGGGAGCGAGGCACTACGAGCAGTACTTC; cdr3_aa: CASSLSGARHYEQYF
d_call: -; clone_size: many; j_call: TRBJ1-2; v_call: TRBV7-8; cdr3_length: 12; cdr3_nt: TGTGCCAGCAGCTTAGGTAGCTATGGCTACACCTTC; cdr3_aa: CASSLGSYGYTF
d_call: TRBD1; clone_size: -; j_call: TRBJ1-5; v_call: TRBV6-1; cdr3_length: 17; cdr3_nt: TGTGCCAGCAAAAGTCGGACAGGGGATGTGAGCAATCAGCCCCAGCATTTT; cdr3_aa: CASKSRTGDVSNQPQHF
d_call: -; clone_size: many; j_call: TRBJ2-7; v_call: TRBV20-1; cdr3_length: 12; cdr3_nt: TGCAGTGCTAGCAAGGGGGCCTACGAGCAGTACTTC; cdr3_aa: CSASKGAYEQYF
d_call: -; clone_size: many; j_call: TRBJ2-7; v_call: TRBV20-1; cdr3_length: 17; cdr3_nt: TGCTGTGCTAGAGATTCGGAGGGGTTACGGGGGGCATACGAGCAGTACTTC; cdr3_aa: CCARDSEGLRGAYEQYF
d_call: -; clone_size: many; j_call: TRBJ1-6; v_call: TRBV7-9; cdr3_length: 16; cdr3_nt: TGTGCCAGCAGCTTAGACTGGGTATCCTATAATTCACCCCTCCACTTT; cdr3_aa: CASSLDWVSYNSPLHF
d_call: TRBD1; clone_size: -; j_call: TRBJ2-2; v_call: TRBV7-9; cdr3_length: 15; cdr3_nt: TGTGCCAGCAGCCAGGAACTGGGACAGCACGGGGAGCTGTTTTTT; cdr3_aa: CASSQELGQHGELFF
d_call: -; clone_size: -; j_call: TRBJ1-6; v_call: TRBV4-3; cdr3_length: 17; cdr3_nt: TGCGCCAGCAGCCAAGATATACAAGGGACACCAAATTCACCCCTCCACTTT; cdr3_aa: CASSQDIQGTPNSPLHF
d_call: -; clone_size: few; j_call: TRBJ1-4; v_call: TRBV12-3/TRBV12-4; cdr3_length: 12; cdr3_nt: TGTGCCAGCAGTCAGACTAATGAAAAACTGTTTTTT; cdr3_aa: CASSQTNEKLFF
d_call: -; clone_size: many; j_call: TRBJ2-1; v_call: TRBV19; cdr3_length: 14; cdr3_nt: TGTGCCAGTAACTGGGACACCTCCTACAATGAGCAGTTCTTC; cdr3_aa: CASNWDTSYNEQFF